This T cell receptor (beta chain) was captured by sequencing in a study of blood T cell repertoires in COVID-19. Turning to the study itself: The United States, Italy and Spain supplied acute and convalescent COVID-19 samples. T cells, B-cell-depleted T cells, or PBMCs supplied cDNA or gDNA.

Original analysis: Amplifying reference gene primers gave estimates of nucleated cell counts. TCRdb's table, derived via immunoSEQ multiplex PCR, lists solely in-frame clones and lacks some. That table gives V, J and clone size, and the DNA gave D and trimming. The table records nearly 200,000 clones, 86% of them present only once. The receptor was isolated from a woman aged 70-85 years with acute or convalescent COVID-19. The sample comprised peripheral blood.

The CDR3 DNA follows: TGCAGTGCTAGTCTGACAGGAAGAGGCACTGAAGCTTTCTTT. Its protein product is CSASLTGRGTEAFF. The gene calls are TRBV20-1 and TRBJ1-1; tentatively, D is TRBD1 (6 bases). V was shortened by 3 bases and J by 4 bases, with 15 bases between the two germline ends. The CDR3 is 14 residues long. Germline V CDR1 and CDR2: DFQATT, SNEGSKA (reference sequence).